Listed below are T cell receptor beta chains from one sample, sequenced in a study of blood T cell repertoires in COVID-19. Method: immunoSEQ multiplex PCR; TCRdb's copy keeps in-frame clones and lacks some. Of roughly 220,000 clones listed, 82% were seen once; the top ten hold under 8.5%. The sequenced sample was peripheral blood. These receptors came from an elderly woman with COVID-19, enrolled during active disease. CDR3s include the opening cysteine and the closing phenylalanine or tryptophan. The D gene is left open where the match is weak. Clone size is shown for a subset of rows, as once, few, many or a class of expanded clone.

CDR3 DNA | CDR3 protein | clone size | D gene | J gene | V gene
TGTGCCAGCAGTCTAGGACAAGCCTTCACAGATACGCAGTATTTT | CASSLGQAFTDTQYF | . | . | TRBJ2-3 | TRBV27
TGTGCCACCAGCAGACCCCCGGGACTAGCGGGAGAATCGGGAAAGACCCAGTACTTC | CATSRPPGLAGESGKTQYF | . | TRBD2 | TRBJ2-5 | TRBV15
TGTGCCAGCTCCCCTCGAGACAGTAACACCGGGGAGCTGTTTTTT | CASSPRDSNTGELFF | . | . | TRBJ2-2 | TRBV18
TGTGCCAGCAGTTACTATACTAGCGGGGGCTCAGAGCAGTACTTC | CASSYYTSGGSEQYF | . | TRBD2 | TRBJ2-7 | TRBV6-6
TGTGCCAGCAGTTTTGCGGGAGCCCCCACAGATACGCAGTATTTT | CASSFAGAPTDTQYF | . | TRBD2 | TRBJ2-3 | TRBV27
TGTGCCAGCAGCTCTCAGGGCCCGAACACTGAAGCTTTCTTT | CASSSQGPNTEAFF | . | . | TRBJ1-1 | TRBV5-4
TGTGCCAGCAGTTACTCGCGACAGAAAAAAGAGACCCAGTACTTC | CASSYSRQKKETQYF | . | . | TRBJ2-5 | TRBV6-2/TRBV6-3
TGCGCCAGCAGCCTACGGGACAACCTACCCGGGGAGCTGTTTTTT | CASSLRDNLPGELFF | . | . | TRBJ2-2 | TRBV5-1
TGTGCCTGGAGTGTTACAGGGGGCACCGGGGAGCTGTTTTTT | CAWSVTGGTGELFF | . | TRBD1 | TRBJ2-2 | TRBV30
TGTGCCAGCAGCTCGAGGATGCAGCCCCAGCATTTT | CASSSRMQPQHF | . | . | TRBJ1-5 | TRBV7-2
TGTGCCAGCAGTTTAGCCTCCTATGGCTACACCTTC | CASSLASYGYTF | . | . | TRBJ1-2 | TRBV12-3/TRBV12-4
TGTGCCAGCAGCCAGGCGACAGCTTCCGAGCAGTACTTC | CASSQATASEQYF | once | . | TRBJ2-7 | TRBV3-1/TRBV3-2
TGTGCCAGCAGTATTCGAACAGTGACCGGGGAGCTGTTTTTT | CASSIRTVTGELFF | few | . | TRBJ2-2 | TRBV28
TGTGCCAGCAGCCCCCTGGCTCTGCCTAGAGAGCAGTACTTC | CASSPLALPREQYF | . | . | TRBJ2-7 | TRBV7-2
TGCGCCAGCAACGCCGTCCCCAGGGACACTGAAGCTTTCTTT | CASNAVPRDTEAFF | . | . | TRBJ1-1 | TRBV5-1
TGTGCCAGCAAAGAGACAGGGCCCCCAGAGACCCAGTACTTC | CASKETGPPETQYF | . | TRBD1 | TRBJ2-5 | TRBV28
TGTGCCAGCAGTGCCTTGGACAGTGTCACTGAAGCTTTCTTT | CASSALDSVTEAFF | . | . | TRBJ1-1 | TRBV2
TGTGCCAGCAGTTACCTCCCGGCTGAAGCTTTCTTT | CASSYLPAEAFF | . | . | TRBJ1-1 | TRBV6-2/TRBV6-3
TGCGCCAGCAGCCAAGACAGGGGGCGAGGTACTGAAGCTTTCTTT | CASSQDRGRGTEAFF | . | TRBD1 | TRBJ1-1 | TRBV4-3
TGTGCCAGCAGTTCTAGCGGGCTTTACAATGAGCAGTTCTTC | CASSSSGLYNEQFF | . | TRBD2 | TRBJ2-1 | TRBV27
TGTGCCAGCAGCTTGGGACAGCTAAATTCACCCCTCCACTTT | CASSLGQLNSPLHF | . | . | TRBJ1-6 | TRBV5-4
TGTGCCAGCACCTACAGGAGCAATCAGCCCCAGCATTTT | CASTYRSNQPQHF | few | . | TRBJ1-5 | TRBV12-3/TRBV12-4
TGTGCCAGCAGCCCCAGGACTAGCGGGAGGTCCCACAATGAGCAGTTCTTC | CASSPRTSGRSHNEQFF | . | TRBD2 | TRBJ2-1 | TRBV7-9
TGTGCCTGGAGCCGTAACTATGGCTACACCTTC | CAWSRNYGYTF | . | . | TRBJ1-2 | TRBV30
TGTGCCAGTAAGGGAGGGACTAGCGGGGTCACAGATACGCAGTATTTT | CASKGGTSGVTDTQYF | . | TRBD2 | TRBJ2-3 | TRBV19
TGTGCCAGCAGCCCGGGACAGGGCACCTATGGCTACACCTTC | CASSPGQGTYGYTF | . | TRBD1 | TRBJ1-2 | TRBV7-2
TGTGCCAGCCGGACGACTAGCGGGGCACACAATGAGCAGTTCTTC | CASRTTSGAHNEQFF | . | TRBD2 | TRBJ2-1 | TRBV6-5
TGTGCCGCTAGGGGGCCTCAAGAGACCCAGTACTTC | CAARGPQETQYF | . | TRBD1 | TRBJ2-5 | TRBV10-3
TGTGCCAGCAGTTTTATAGGACAGGGTTCTATTTACGAGCAGTACTTC | CASSFIGQGSIYEQYF | . | TRBD1 | TRBJ2-7 | TRBV28
TGTGCCATCAGCGGACAGGGCTATGGCTACACCTTC | CAISGQGYGYTF | . | TRBD1 | TRBJ1-2 | TRBV10-3
TGCAGTGCTGACGGGTACAATGAGCAGTTCTTC | CSADGYNEQFF | . | . | TRBJ2-1 | TRBV20-1
TGTGCCAGCAGCCAAGGTCCAGGGCGCAATCAGCCCCAGCATTTT | CASSQGPGRNQPQHF | . | . | TRBJ1-5 | TRBV3-1/TRBV3-2
TGTGCCAGCAGTTCCTACGGAGCGGGAGGCACCTACGAGCAGTACTTC | CASSSYGAGGTYEQYF | . | TRBD2 | TRBJ2-7 | TRBV6-2/TRBV6-3
TGTGCCAGCTCACCAGGACAGGGGAGGGAGTATGGCTACACCTTC | CASSPGQGREYGYTF | . | TRBD1 | TRBJ1-2 | TRBV18
TGTGCCAGCAATAAGGAACAGGGCCTTAGGATTGAAAAACTGTTTTTT | CASNKEQGLRIEKLFF | . | . | TRBJ1-4 | TRBV2
TGTGCCAGCAGTGGACAGGGGGGCTTCTATAATTCACCCCTCCACTTT | CASSGQGGFYNSPLHF | few | TRBD1 | TRBJ1-6 | TRBV6-1
TGTGCCAGCAGCTTGGGTGGTACAGGCTCCAATCAGCCCCAGCATTTT | CASSLGGTGSNQPQHF | . | . | TRBJ1-5 | TRBV5-6
TGTGCCAGCAGCCCCACAGGGGGCAATCAGCCCCAGCATTTT | CASSPTGGNQPQHF | once | TRBD1 | TRBJ1-5 | TRBV11-2
TGTGCCAGCAGTTTTACAGGGGGCTCCTACAATGAGCAGTTCTTC | CASSFTGGSYNEQFF | . | TRBD1 | TRBJ2-1 | TRBV6-5